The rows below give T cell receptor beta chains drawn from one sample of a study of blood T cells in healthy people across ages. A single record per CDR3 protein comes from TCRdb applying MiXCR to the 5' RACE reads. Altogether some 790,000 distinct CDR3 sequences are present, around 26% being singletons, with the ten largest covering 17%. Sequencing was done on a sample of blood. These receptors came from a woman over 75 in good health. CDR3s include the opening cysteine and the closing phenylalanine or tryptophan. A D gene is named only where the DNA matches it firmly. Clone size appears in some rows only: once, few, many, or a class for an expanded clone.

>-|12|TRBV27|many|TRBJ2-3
TGTGCCAGCGGGCCTAGCACAGATACGCAGTATTTT
CASGPSTDTQYF
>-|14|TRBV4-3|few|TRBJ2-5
TGCGCCAGCAGCCAACAAGCTCGAAAAGAGACCCAGTACTTC
CASSQQARKETQYF
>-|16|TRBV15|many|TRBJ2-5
TGTGCCACCAGAGGCACAAAACTGGGCATGACAGAGACCCAGTACTTC
CATRGTKLGMTETQYF
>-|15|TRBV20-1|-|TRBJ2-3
TGCAGTGCTAGAGATTGGCGTACGTCCACAGATACGCAGTATTTT
CSARDWRTSTDTQYF
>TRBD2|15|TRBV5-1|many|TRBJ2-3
TGCGCCAGCAGCGGGGGGGTAGTCAACACAGATACGCAGTATTTT
CASSGGVVNTDTQYF
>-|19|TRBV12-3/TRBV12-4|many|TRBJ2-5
TGTGCCAGCAGTCGAATCGGTGGTCCCGAGACTAGTGATCGAGAGACCCAGTACTTC
CASSRIGGPETSDRETQYF
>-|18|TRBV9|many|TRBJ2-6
TGTGCCAGCACCTTACGGGGGCCCGAATCCTCTGGGGCCAACGTCCTGACTTTC
CASTLRGPESSGANVLTF
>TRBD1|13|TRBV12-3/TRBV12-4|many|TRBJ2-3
TGTGCCAGCGGGACAGGTTTTGCAGATACGCAGTATTTT
CASGTGFADTQYF
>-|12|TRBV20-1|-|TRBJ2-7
TGCAGTACTAATCGGGGCGCCTACGAGCAGTACTTC
CSTNRGAYEQYF
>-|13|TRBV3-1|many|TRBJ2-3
TGTGCCAGCAGCCGCCTTAGCACAGATACGCAGTATTTT
CASSRLSTDTQYF
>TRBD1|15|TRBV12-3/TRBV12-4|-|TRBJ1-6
TGTGCCAGCACCCTCGCGGACAGGGCAAATTCACCCCTCCACTTT
CASTLADRANSPLHF
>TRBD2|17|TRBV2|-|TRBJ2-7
TGTGTCAGCAGCCCCCTGTCGGGACTAGCCCTTTTTAATGAGCAGTACTTC
CVSSPLSGLALFNEQYF
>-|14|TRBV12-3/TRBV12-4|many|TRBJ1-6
TGTGCCAGCAGTGACTACAGGGAGGGCTCACCCCTCCACTTT
CASSDYREGSPLHF
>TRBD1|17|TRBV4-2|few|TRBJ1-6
TGTGCCAGCAGTCGCGGTGCACAGGGGGCGAAGAATTCACCCCTCCACTTT
CASSRGAQGAKNSPLHF
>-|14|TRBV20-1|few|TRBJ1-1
TGCAGTGCTAGGTCTGCAGGCGATTACACTGAAGCTTTCTTT
CSARSAGDYTEAFF
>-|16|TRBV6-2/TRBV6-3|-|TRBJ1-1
TGTGCCAGCAGATCCGCGGGGGAGGTAGTTAACACTGAAGCTTTCTTT
CASRSAGEVVNTEAFF
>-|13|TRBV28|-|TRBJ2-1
TGTGCCAGCAGGCAACTTTCCTACAATGAGCAGTTCTTC
CASRQLSYNEQFF
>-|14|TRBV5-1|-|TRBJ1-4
TGCGCCAGCAGCTTCGGGCAGAATAATGAAAAACTGTTTTTT
CASSFGQNNEKLFF
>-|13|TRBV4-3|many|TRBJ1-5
TGCGCCAGCAGCCAAAGTGTGGAACAGCCCCAGCATTTT
CASSQSVEQPQHF
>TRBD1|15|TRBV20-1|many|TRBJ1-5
TGCAGTGCTAGAGATAGGGCAGGGGGAAATCAGCCCCAGCATTTT
CSARDRAGGNQPQHF
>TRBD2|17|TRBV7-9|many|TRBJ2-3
TGTGCCAGCACCAAAGGGATGAGCGGGGGGAGCACAGATACGCAGTATTTT
CASTKGMSGGSTDTQYF
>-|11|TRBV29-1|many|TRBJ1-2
TGCAGCGATCGGGGCAGATATGGCTACACCTTC
CSDRGRYGYTF
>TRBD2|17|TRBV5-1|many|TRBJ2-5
TGCGCCAGCAGCTTGGGTCCGGCGACTAGCGGGGGAGAGACCCAGTACTTC
CASSLGPATSGGETQYF
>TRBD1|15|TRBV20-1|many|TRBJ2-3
TGCAGTGCCACACTCCGGGACAGGGATACAGATACGCAGTATTTT
CSATLRDRDTDTQYF
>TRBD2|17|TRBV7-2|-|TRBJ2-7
TGTGCCAGCAGACTAGCGGCTAGCGGGGGGACCTACAATGAGCAGTACTTC
CASRLAASGGTYNEQYF
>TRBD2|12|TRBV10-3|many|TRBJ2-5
TGTGCCAGCGGGACTAGCATAGAGACCCAGTACTTC
CASGTSIETQYF
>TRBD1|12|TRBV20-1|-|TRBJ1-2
TGCAGTGCACCAAACAGGGGGCATGGCTACACCTTC
CSAPNRGHGYTF
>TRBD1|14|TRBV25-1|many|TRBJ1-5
TGTGCCAGCAGCCAGACAGGGCGCAATCAGCCCCAGCATTTT
CASSQTGRNQPQHF
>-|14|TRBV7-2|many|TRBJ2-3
TGTGCCAGCAGGGCACAGGGACGCACAGATACGCAGTATTTT
CASRAQGRTDTQYF
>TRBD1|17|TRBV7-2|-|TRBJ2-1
TGTGCCAGCAGCCTTACGCCGGGACAGAGCTCCTACAATGAGCAGTTCTTC
CASSLTPGQSSYNEQFF
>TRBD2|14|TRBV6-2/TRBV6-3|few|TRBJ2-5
TGTGCCAGCACTCTAGCGGGGGGGCCCAAGACCCAGTACTTC
CASTLAGGPKTQYF
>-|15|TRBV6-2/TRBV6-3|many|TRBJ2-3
TGTGCCAGCAGGTTCCTCGCGCCCAGCACAGATACGCAGTATTTT
CASRFLAPSTDTQYF
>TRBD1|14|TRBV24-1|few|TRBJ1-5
TGTGCCACCAGTGCCGGGACAGGCAATCAGCCCCAGCATTTT
CATSAGTGNQPQHF
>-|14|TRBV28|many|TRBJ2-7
TGTGCCAGCAGGAGGAGAAGGACTTCCTACGAGCAGTACTTC
CASRRRRTSYEQYF
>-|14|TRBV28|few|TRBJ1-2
TGTGCCAGCAGTTTGCGCAGGGTAGGCTATGGCTACACCTTC
CASSLRRVGYGYTF
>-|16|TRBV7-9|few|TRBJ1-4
TGCGCCAGCAGCTTAGGCCAGATTGCAACTAATGAAAAACTGTTTTTT
CASSLGQIATNEKLFF
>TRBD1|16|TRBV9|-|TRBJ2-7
TGTGCCAGCAGCGCACCATCCGGGACAGGGTCCTACGAGCAGTACTTC
CASSAPSGTGSYEQYF
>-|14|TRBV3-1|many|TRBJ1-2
TGTGCCAGCAGCCGACAGGCGAATAACTATGGCTACACCTTC
CASSRQANNYGYTF
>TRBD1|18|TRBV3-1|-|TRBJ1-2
TGTGCCAGCAGCCAAGTTCACCACACCGGGACAGGGGGTTATGGCTACACCTTC
CASSQVHHTGTGGYGYTF
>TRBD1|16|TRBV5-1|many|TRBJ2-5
TGCGCCAGCAGCTTGATGACCGGGACAGCCCAAGAGACCCAGTACTTC
CASSLMTGTAQETQYF
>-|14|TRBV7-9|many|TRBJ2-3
TGTGCCAGCAGCTACTTTACAACGACAGATACGCAGTATTTT
CASSYFTTTDTQYF
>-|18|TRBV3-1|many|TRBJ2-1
TGTGCCAGCAGCCAACATTCCGGACCTCTGAGCTCCTACAATGAGCAGTTCTTC
CASSQHSGPLSSYNEQFF
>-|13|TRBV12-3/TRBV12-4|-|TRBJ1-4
TGTGCCACAAAGAGGACAACTAATGAAAAACTGTTTTTT
CATKRTTNEKLFF
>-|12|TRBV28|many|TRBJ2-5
TGTGCCAGCAGTCCTGGCGCGGAGACCCAGTACTTC
CASSPGAETQYF
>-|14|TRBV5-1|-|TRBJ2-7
TGCGCCAGCAGCTTGGACGTCGGCTCCTACGAGCAGTACTTC
CASSLDVGSYEQYF
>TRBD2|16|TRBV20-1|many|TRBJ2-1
TGCAGTGCTAGCCATAGCGGGGGGGCTTCCTACAATGAGCAGTTCTTC
CSASHSGGASYNEQFF
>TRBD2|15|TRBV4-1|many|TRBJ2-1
TGCGCCAGCAGCCAAGGGCGGGGGGCCTACAATGAGCAGTTCTTC
CASSQGRGAYNEQFF
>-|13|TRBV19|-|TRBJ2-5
TGTGCCAGTACCCCGTCAGGGGTTGGGACCCAGTACTTC
CASTPSGVGTQYF
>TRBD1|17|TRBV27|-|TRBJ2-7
TGTGCCAGCAGTCTCCGAACCGGGACAGACGCTCTCTACGAGCAGTACTTC
CASSLRTGTDALYEQYF
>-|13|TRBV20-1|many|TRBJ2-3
TGCAGTGCTAGCCCGTTCAGGGATCGTGCGAAGTATTTT
CSASPFRDRAKYF
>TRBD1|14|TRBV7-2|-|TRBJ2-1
TGTGCCGGCAGCTTGGACAGGGTTTACAATGAGCAGTTCTTC
CAGSLDRVYNEQFF
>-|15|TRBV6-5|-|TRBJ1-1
TGTGCCAGCAGTTACGAGAAGGGGACTGGCACTGAAGCTTTCTTT
CASSYEKGTGTEAFF
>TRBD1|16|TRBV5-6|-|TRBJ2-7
TGTGCCAGCAGCTTCAGGACAGGCCTACCCCCCTACGAGCAGTACTTC
CASSFRTGLPPYEQYF
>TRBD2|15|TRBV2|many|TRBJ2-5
TGTGCCAGCAGTGCGTCCGGGAGGAATGAAGAGACCCAGTACTTC
CASSASGRNEETQYF
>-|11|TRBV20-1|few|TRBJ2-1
TGCAGTGAGCGAGTGGCGGATGAGCAGTTCTTC
CSERVADEQFF